The 18 T cell receptor beta chains listed next were all sequenced from one sample in a study of T cells after yellow fever vaccination (dated by TCRdb to about 2019). The sample's treatment or condition label, decoded: live attenuated yellow fever vaccine strain. Libraries were prepared through 5' RACE. TCRdb lists the instrument as Illumina NovaSeq 6000. In-frame beta chains were kept once TCRdb had trimmed the public reads at Q25 with fastp and called clones with MiXCR. Entries that share a CDR3 protein sequence are merged under the most common genes and DNA. The table for this sample lists approximately 450,000 distinct CDR3 sequences; about 19% of them were counted only once. Roughly a sixth of the sample is taken by the ten largest. The sample in question was PBMCs, obtained before the yellow fever booster vaccination. These receptors all stem from a man between 18 and 29 years old who received the YFV17D yellow fever vaccine.

This clonotype was detected only a few times. The V gene is TRBV5-6, the J gene TRBJ2-5; no clear D. V was trimmed by 4 bases and J by 2 bases, leaving 15 bases between them. CDR1 SGHDT and CDR2 YYEEEE come from the germline V gene. CDR3 length equals 15 residues. CDR3: CASSLGPGWQETQYF. DNA for the CDR3: TGTGCCAGCAGCCTAGGGCCGGGTTGGCAAGAGACCCAGTACTTC. Together with reference TRBV5-6 and TRBJ2-5, the CDR3 gives the full variable domain: DAGVTQSPTHLIKTRGQQVTLRCSPKSGHDTVSWYQQALGQGPQFIFQYYEEEERQRGNFPDRFSGHQFPNYSSELNVNALLLGDSALYLCASSLGPGWQETQYFGPGTRLLVL.

In its sample, this clonotype was seen a few times. The V call is TRBV15, the J call TRBJ2-1; D possibly corresponds to TRBD2 (7 bases). The CDR3 has 16 residues. The germline gives CDR1 LNHNV, CDR2 YYDKDF (reference sequence). Deletions cut 2 bases from V and 7 bases from J, with 18 bases between. This chain's CDR3 is CATSRNWEGVWNEQFF. CDR3 sequence (DNA): TGTGCCACCAGCAGAAATTGGGAGGGGGTTTGGAATGAGCAGTTCTTC.

The chain couples TRBV25-1 to TRBJ2-5, with D perhaps matching TRBD1 or TRBD2 (5 bases each). Trimming removed 0 bases from V and 8 bases from J, with 19 bases in between. CDR1 is MGHDK and CDR2 is SYGVNS in the germline V gene. CDR3 length equals 16 residues. CDR3 in amino acids: CASSEYTSKGPGTQYF. Here the CDR3 DNA reads TGTGCCAGCAGTGAATATACCAGCAAGGGGCCGGGAACCCAGTACTTC.

This clonotype was observed at least ten times. V gene TRBV7-9 combines with J gene TRBJ2-7; D gene ambiguous. Germline CDR1 SEHNR, CDR2 FQNEAQ (reference sequence). The CDR3 has 11 amino acids. Trimming removed 5 bases at V and 3 bases at J, with 5 bases between. The CDR3 spells CASSVSYEQYF. Written as DNA, the CDR3 is TGTGCCAGCAGCGTCAGCTACGAGCAGTACTTC.

Only a few counts were recorded for this clonotype. This rearrangement joins TRBV2 to TRBJ1-2; D uncertain. Germline CDR1 reads SNHLY; CDR2 reads FYNNEI. V was pared by 6 bases and J by 5 bases, with 13 bases between. This CDR3 comprises 13 residues. CDR3 nucleotide sequence: TGTGCCAGCAGAATACCTTCTGGGTATGGCTACACCTTC. Translating gives CASRIPSGYGYTF.

This clonotype was picked up a small number of times. The chain uses TRBV4-3 and TRBJ2-3; a weak D match, TRBD1 (6 bases). V was cut by 3 bases and J by 1 base, with 14 bases left in between. This CDR3 region has 16 residues. Germline V gene data show CDR1 as LGHNA and CDR2 as YSLEER. CDR3 sequence (DNA): TGCGCCAGCAGCCATGGACAGTCACTTCGCACAGATACGCAGTATTTT. It codes for CASSHGQSLRTDTQYF.

The V gene is TRBV27, the J gene TRBJ2-1; 7 nucleotides match TRBD2. The CDR3 totals 14 residues. Germline trimming cut 4 bases from V and 2 bases from J; bases unmatched to any gene: 2. Germline CDR1 MNHEY, CDR2 SMNVEV (reference sequence). In DNA form, the CDR3 reads TGTGCCAGCAGTTGGGAGGGGCCCTACAATGAGCAGTTCTTC. Protein product: CASSWEGPYNEQFF.

This clonotype was observed a few times. The rearrangement links TRBV5-5 to TRBJ1-4, with a weak D call TRBD1 (6 bases). Trimming left V 4 bases short and J 7 bases short, with 17 bases between. CDR1 and CDR2 (germline): SGHKS, YYEKEE (reference sequence). The CDR3 runs to 15 residues. CDR3 in DNA: TGTGCCAGCAGCGGCCCCGGACAGTACCGTGAAAAACTGTTTTTT. Protein: CASSGPGQYREKLFF.

This clonotype was detected a few times. The chain recombines TRBV4-3 with TRBJ2-1, with 8 bases identical to TRBD2. Germline-derived CDR1 and CDR2 are LGHNA and YSLEER. Unmatched junction bases numbered 5, after V lost 3 bases and J lost 10 bases. The CDR3 extends over 13 amino acids. The CDR3 nucleotides read TGCGCCAGCAGCCAGGTTAGCGGGGAAGAGCAGTTCTTC. Amino acid sequence: CASSQVSGEEQFF.

V and J are TRBV6-5 and TRBJ2-1, with 8 bases that match TRBD2. CDR1 MNHEY and CDR2 SVGAGI come from the germline V gene. The CDR3 spans 16 residues. Trimming removed 4 bases from V and 7 bases from J; junction bases left unmatched: 12. The CDR3 spells CASSSSGGALWNEQFF. CDR3 nucleotides: TGTGCCAGCAGTTCCTCCGGGGGGGCCTTGTGGAATGAGCAGTTCTTC.

J is TRBJ1-2 and V is TRBV20-1, with no clear D. Germline V gives CDR1 DFQATT, CDR2 SNEGSKA (reference sequence). With 3 bases removed from V and 0 bases from J, the gap between germline ends came to 14 bases. CDR3 length equals 15 residues. In DNA, the CDR3 is TGCAGTGCTAGTAATGAGGCAGGAGCTAACTATGGCTACACCTTC. Protein: CSASNEAGANYGYTF.

This rearrangement joins TRBV20-1 to TRBJ2-6, with 8 bases fitting TRBD1. Trimming cost V 3 bases and J 8 bases; bases outside gene matches: 3. This CDR3 contains 13 residues. Germline V gives CDR1 DFQATT, CDR2 SNEGSKA (reference sequence). For the CDR3, the DNA is TGCAGTGCTAGGACAGGGGCGACCAACGTCCTGACTTTC. Translation: CSARTGATNVLTF.

The chain links TRBV20-1 to TRBJ2-7, with D perhaps TRBD1 (6 bases). Germline-derived CDR1 and CDR2 are DFQATT and SNEGSKA (reference sequence). Deletions cut 5 bases from V and 1 base from J, with 9 bases between. This CDR3 contains 12 residues. The CDR3 region is CSAPGQSYEQYV. The CDR3 DNA reads TGCAGTGCTCCCGGACAGTCCTACGAGCAGTACGTC.

This clonotype was seen many times. The CDR3 is CASSRTSGTYNEQFF. In nucleotides, the CDR3 is TGTGCCAGTAGCCGGACTAGCGGCACCTACAATGAGCAGTTCTTC. V and J are TRBV19 and TRBJ2-1; 10 bases fit TRBD2. CDR3 size: 15 residues. V dropped 6 bases and J dropped 2; count of bases not matched to a gene: 4. CDR1 and CDR2 from the germline V gene are LNHDA and SQIVND (reference sequence).

This clonotype was counted only a few times. The chain has TRBV18 and TRBJ1-2; 7 bases are shared with TRBD1. V lost 3 bases, J lost 8 bases, and 3 bases stayed unmatched. This CDR3 is 12 amino acids long. Looked up from germline, CDR1 is KGHSH and CDR2 is LQKENI. Here the CDR3 reads CASSPGTDGYTF. As DNA, the CDR3 is TGTGCCAGCTCACCCGGGACAGACGGCTACACCTTC.

This sequence joins TRBV20-1 and TRBJ1-1; D unresolved. The germline gives CDR1 DFQATT, CDR2 SNEGSKA (reference sequence). The CDR3 totals 13 residues. Trimming left V 0 bases short and J 6 bases short, with 11 bases between. CDR3: CSARDVGSAEAFF. The CDR3 DNA is TGCAGTGCTAGAGATGTAGGGTCCGCTGAAGCTTTCTTT.

This clonotype was seen a few times. The chain has TRBV6-6 and TRBJ2-6; D gene unclear. The CDR3 has 15 amino acids. V was pared by 2 bases and J by 0 bases, with 5 bases between. Germline V lookup: CDR1 MNHNY, CDR2 SVGAGI (reference sequence). CDR3 nucleotides: TGTGCCAGCAGTTACCAATACTCTGGGGCCAACGTCCTGACTTTC. Protein sequence: CASSYQYSGANVLTF.

This clonotype was observed a few times. V and J are TRBV5-1 and TRBJ2-4, with a tentative D call TRBD2 (5 bases). V gave up 3 bases and J gave up 7 bases, with 14 bases separating them. Germline V gene data show CDR1 as SGHRS and CDR2 as YFSETQ. This CDR3 is built from 14 residues. CDR3 sequence reads: CASSSVGEMNIQYF. The CDR3 DNA reads TGCGCCAGCAGCTCGGTTGGGGAGATGAACATTCAGTACTTC.